This is a list of T cell receptor beta chains from one sample in a study of shared clonotypes between healthy human individuals. Generated by immunoSEQ multiplex PCR, the TCRdb table keeps only in-frame clones and is missing some. The sample holds hundreds of thousands of clones, about 97% seen once. Input material: naive CD4+ T cells sorted from blood. The receptors originated from a woman aged 25 to 39 in good health. CDR3s include the opening cysteine and the closing phenylalanine or tryptophan. The D gene is left open where the match is weak. The size entry is marked missing in some rows and otherwise reads once, few, many or a size class.

D: -; V: TRBV11-2; size: -; J: TRBJ2-6; CDR3: CASSSQVPGANVLTF; DNA: TGTGCCAGCAGCAGTCAAGTACCTGGGGCCAACGTCCTGACTTTC
D: TRBD1; V: TRBV5-1; size: -; J: TRBJ2-7; CDR3: CASSLAGTGIYEQYF; DNA: TGCGCCAGCAGCTTAGCCGGGACAGGGATATACGAGCAGTACTTC
D: TRBD2; V: TRBV5-1; size: once; J: TRBJ2-5; CDR3: CASSFGLAGGGETQYF; DNA: TGCGCCAGCAGCTTTGGACTAGCGGGAGGTGGAGAGACCCAGTACTTC
D: TRBD1; V: TRBV11-2; size: -; J: TRBJ2-7; CDR3: CASSSPRTGQVRYF; DNA: TGTGCCAGCAGCTCTCCTCGAACCGGACAGGTTCGGTACTTC
D: -; V: TRBV18; size: -; J: TRBJ1-1; CDR3: CASSPEVNTEAFF; DNA: TGTGCCAGCTCACCAGAGGTTAACACTGAAGCTTTCTTT
D: TRBD1; V: TRBV19; size: -; J: TRBJ2-7; CDR3: CASSIAGTDAYEQYF; DNA: TGTGCCAGTAGTATAGCCGGGACAGATGCCTACGAGCAGTACTTC
D: -; V: TRBV11-2; size: -; J: TRBJ1-4; CDR3: CASRLTGLGVGEKLFF; DNA: TGTGCCAGCAGGTTAACGGGCCTAGGCGTGGGGGAAAAACTGTTTTTT
D: -; V: TRBV5-5; size: -; J: TRBJ2-1; CDR3: CASSLDRVKEQFF; DNA: TGTGCCAGCAGCTTGGACAGGGTGAAAGAGCAGTTCTTC
D: TRBD2; V: TRBV28; size: -; J: TRBJ2-5; CDR3: CASSQGRLAGAGGETQYF; DNA: TGTGCCAGCAGCCAAGGGAGGTTAGCGGGAGCCGGAGGCGAGACCCAGTACTTC
D: TRBD2; V: TRBV28; size: -; J: TRBJ2-7; CDR3: CASSLGLADLYEQYF; DNA: TGTGCCAGCAGTTTAGGACTAGCGGATCTCTACGAGCAGTACTTC
D: TRBD2; V: TRBV7-9; size: -; J: TRBJ2-4; CDR3: CASAIAGTSVSNIQYF; DNA: TGTGCCAGCGCTATCGCGGGGACTAGCGTATCAAACATTCAGTACTTC
D: TRBD1; V: TRBV27; size: once; J: TRBJ1-3; CDR3: CASSSRDRGTGNTIYF; DNA: TGTGCCAGCAGTTCGAGGGACAGGGGTACGGGAAACACCATATATTTT
D: -; V: TRBV29-1; size: -; J: TRBJ2-7; CDR3: CSVVEAGRPYEQYF; DNA: TGCAGCGTTGTCGAAGCGGGCAGGCCCTACGAGCAGTACTTC
D: TRBD1; V: TRBV27; size: -; J: TRBJ2-2; CDR3: CASSSDRGVGELFF; DNA: TGTGCCAGCAGTTCCGACAGGGGCGTTGGGGAGCTGTTTTTT
D: TRBD1; V: TRBV28; size: once; J: TRBJ1-2; CDR3: CASSRQGVVFTF; DNA: TGTGCCAGCAGTCGACAGGGGGTGGTGTTCACCTTC
D: -; V: TRBV5-1; size: -; J: TRBJ2-7; CDR3: CASSNTGTLSYEQYF; DNA: TGCGCCAGCAGTAACACCGGAACACTCTCCTACGAGCAGTACTTC
D: -; V: TRBV15; size: -; J: TRBJ1-4; CDR3: CATSRDRAGWRKLFF; DNA: TGTGCCACCAGCAGAGATCGGGCAGGTTGGAGGAAACTGTTTTTT
D: -; V: TRBV9; size: -; J: TRBJ1-3; CDR3: CASSVAPTGSTGNTIYF; DNA: TGTGCCAGCAGCGTAGCCCCTACAGGGAGTACTGGAAACACCATATATTTT
D: -; V: TRBV27; size: -; J: TRBJ1-1; CDR3: CASMLRTQETEAFF; DNA: TGTGCCAGTATGCTCAGGACGCAGGAGACTGAAGCTTTCTTT
D: -; V: TRBV28; size: -; J: TRBJ1-2; CDR3: CASSYPQGTYGYTF; DNA: TGTGCCAGCAGTTATCCCCAGGGGACCTATGGCTACACCTTC
D: TRBD1; V: TRBV29-1; size: -; J: TRBJ1-3; CDR3: CSVVTGHSGNTIYF; DNA: TGCAGCGTCGTGACAGGGCACTCTGGAAACACCATATATTTT
D: -; V: TRBV19; size: -; J: TRBJ1-2; CDR3: CASSITLGGYGYTF; DNA: TGTGCCAGTAGTATAACCCTCGGGGGCTATGGCTACACCTTC